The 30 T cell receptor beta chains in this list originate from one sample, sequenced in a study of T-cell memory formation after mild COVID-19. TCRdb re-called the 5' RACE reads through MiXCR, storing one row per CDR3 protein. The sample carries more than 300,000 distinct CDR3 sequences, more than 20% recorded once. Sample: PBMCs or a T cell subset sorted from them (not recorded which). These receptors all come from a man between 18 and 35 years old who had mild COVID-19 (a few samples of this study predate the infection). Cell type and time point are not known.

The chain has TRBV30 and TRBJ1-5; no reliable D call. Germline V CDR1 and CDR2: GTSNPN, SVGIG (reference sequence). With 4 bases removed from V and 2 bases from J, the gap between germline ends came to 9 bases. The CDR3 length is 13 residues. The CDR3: CAWTQQGNQPQHF. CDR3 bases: TGTGCCTGGACCCAGCAGGGCAATCAGCCCCAGCATTTT.

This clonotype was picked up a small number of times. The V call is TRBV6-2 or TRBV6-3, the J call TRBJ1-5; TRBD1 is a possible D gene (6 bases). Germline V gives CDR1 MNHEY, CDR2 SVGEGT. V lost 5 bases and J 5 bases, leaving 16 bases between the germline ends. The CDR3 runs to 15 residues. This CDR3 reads CASSDSGGEHQPQHF. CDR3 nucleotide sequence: TGTGCCAGCAGTGACAGCGGGGGCGAACATCAGCCCCAGCATTTT.

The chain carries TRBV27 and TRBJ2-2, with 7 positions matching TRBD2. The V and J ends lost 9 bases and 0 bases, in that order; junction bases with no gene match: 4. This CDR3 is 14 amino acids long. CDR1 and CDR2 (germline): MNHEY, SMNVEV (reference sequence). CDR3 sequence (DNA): TGTGCCAGTAGCGGGTTCGCGAACACCGGGGAGCTGTTTTTT. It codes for CASSGFANTGELFF.

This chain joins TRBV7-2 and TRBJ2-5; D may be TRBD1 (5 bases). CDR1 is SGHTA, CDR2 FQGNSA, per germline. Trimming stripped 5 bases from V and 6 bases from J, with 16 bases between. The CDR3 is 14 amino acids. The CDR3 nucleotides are TGTGCCAGCAGCGTTCCGGCAGGGTGGCAGACCCAGTACTTC. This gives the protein CASSVPAGWQTQYF.

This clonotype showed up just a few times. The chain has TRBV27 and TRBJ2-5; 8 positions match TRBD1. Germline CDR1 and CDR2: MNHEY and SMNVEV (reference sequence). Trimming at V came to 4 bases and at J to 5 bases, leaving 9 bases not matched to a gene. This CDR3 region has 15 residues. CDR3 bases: TGTGCCAGCAGTTACGGGACAGGAGCAGTCGAGACCCAGTACTTC. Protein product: CASSYGTGAVETQYF.

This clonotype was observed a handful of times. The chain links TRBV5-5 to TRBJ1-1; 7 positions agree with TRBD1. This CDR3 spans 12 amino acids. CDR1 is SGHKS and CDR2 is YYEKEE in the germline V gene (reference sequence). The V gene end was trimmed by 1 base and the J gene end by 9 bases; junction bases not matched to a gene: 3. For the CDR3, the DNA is TGTGCCAGCAGCTTGTACAGGGGAAAAGCTTTCTTT. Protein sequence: CASSLYRGKAFF.

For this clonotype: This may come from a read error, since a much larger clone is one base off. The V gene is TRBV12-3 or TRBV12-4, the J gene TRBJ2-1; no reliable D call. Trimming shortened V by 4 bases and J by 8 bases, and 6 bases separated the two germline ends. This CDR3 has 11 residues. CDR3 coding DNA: TGTGCCAGCAGTTACTATGATGAGCAGTTCTTC. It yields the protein CASSYYDEQFF.

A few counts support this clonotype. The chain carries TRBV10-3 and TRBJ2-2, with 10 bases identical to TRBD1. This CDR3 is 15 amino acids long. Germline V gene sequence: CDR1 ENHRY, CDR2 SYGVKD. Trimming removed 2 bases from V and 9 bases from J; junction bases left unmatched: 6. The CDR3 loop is CAISERGQGLRELFF. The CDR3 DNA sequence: TGTGCCATCAGTGAGCGGGGACAGGGGCTCAGGGAGCTGTTTTTT.

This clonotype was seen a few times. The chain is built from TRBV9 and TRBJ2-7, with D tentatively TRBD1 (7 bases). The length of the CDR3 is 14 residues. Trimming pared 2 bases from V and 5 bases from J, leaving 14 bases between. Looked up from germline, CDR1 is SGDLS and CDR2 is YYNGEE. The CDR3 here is CASSVRTGGDEQYF. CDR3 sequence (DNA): TGTGCCAGCAGCGTTCGGACAGGAGGGGACGAGCAGTACTTC.

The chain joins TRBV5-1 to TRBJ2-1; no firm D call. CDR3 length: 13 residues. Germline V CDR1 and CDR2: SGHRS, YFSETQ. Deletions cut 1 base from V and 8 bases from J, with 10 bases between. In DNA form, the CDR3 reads TGCGCCAGCAGCTTGAGTCGGCTCGATGAGCAGTTCTTC. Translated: CASSLSRLDEQFF.

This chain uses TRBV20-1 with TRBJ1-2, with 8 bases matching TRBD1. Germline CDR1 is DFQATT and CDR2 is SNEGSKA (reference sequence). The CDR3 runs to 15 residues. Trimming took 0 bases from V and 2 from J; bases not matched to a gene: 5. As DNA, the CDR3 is TGCAGTGCTAGAGATGTGGCAGGGGGCAACTATGGCTACACCTTC. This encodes CSARDVAGGNYGYTF.

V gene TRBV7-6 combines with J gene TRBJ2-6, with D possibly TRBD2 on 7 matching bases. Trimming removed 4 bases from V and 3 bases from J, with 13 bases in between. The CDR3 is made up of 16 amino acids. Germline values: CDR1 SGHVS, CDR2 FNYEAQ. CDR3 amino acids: CASSSWGGGGANVLTF. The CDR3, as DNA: TGTGCCAGCAGCTCCTGGGGGGGCGGTGGGGCCAACGTCCTGACTTTC.

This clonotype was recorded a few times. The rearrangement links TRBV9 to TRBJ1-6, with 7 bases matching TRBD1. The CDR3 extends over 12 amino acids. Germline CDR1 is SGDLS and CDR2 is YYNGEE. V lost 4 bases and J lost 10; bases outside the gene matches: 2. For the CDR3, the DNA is TGTGCCAGCAGCTCACAGGGGTCACCCCTCCACTTT. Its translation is CASSSQGSPLHF.

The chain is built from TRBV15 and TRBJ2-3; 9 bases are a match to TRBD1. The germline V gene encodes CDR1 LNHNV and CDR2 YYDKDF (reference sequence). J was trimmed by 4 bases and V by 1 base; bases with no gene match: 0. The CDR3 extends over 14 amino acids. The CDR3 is CATSRGQGADTQYF. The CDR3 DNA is TGTGCCACCAGCAGAGGACAGGGGGCAGATACGCAGTATTTT.

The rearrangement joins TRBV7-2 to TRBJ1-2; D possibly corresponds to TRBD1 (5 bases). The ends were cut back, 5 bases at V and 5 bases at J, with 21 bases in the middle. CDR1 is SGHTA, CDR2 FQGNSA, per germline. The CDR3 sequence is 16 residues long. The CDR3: CASSLGDVSLSYGYTF. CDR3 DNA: TGTGCCAGCAGCCTCGGGGACGTATCTCTGAGTTATGGCTACACCTTC.

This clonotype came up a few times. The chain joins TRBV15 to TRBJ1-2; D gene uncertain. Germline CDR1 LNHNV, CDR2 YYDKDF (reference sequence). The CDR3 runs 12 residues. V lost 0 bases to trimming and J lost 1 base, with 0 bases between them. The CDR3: CATSRDNYGYTF. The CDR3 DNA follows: TGTGCCACCAGCAGAGATAACTATGGCTACACCTTC.

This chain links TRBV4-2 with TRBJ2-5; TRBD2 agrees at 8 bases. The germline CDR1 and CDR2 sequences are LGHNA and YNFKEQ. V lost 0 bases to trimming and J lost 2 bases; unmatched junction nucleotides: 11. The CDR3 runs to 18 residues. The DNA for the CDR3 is TGTGCCAGCAGCCAAGATCCCGGGAGCGGGGGTTATCAAGAGACCCAGTACTTC. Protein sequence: CASSQDPGSGGYQETQYF.

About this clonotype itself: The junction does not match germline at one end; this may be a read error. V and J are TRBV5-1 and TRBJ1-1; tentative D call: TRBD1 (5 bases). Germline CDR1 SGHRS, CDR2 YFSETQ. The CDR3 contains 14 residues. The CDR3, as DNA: TGTGCCAGCAGCCTGGACCCCGGGGGTACTGAAGCTTTCTTT. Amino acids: CASSLDPGGTEAFF.

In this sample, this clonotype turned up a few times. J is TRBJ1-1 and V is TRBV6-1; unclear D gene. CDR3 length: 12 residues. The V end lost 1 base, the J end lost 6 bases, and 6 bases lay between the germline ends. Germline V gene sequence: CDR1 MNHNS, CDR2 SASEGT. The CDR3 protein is CASSEELPEAFF. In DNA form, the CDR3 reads TGTGCCAGCAGTGAAGAGCTCCCTGAAGCTTTCTTT.

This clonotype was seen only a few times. The CDR3 bases are TGCGCCAGCAGCCCGGGATTACTCACAGATACGCAGTATTTT. Translating gives CASSPGLLTDTQYF. This sequence joins TRBV5-1 and TRBJ2-3; possibly TRBD2 for D (5 bases). This CDR3 comprises 14 residues. The V and J ends lost 4 bases and 2 bases respectively, with 11 bases between them. Per the germline V gene, CDR1 is SGHRS and CDR2 is YFSETQ.

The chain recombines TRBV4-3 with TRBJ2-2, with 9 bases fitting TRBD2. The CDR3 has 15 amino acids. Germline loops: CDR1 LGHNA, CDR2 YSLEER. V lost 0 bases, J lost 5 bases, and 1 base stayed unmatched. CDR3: CASSQELAGTGELFF. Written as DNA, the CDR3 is TGCGCCAGCAGCCAAGAGCTAGCGGGGACCGGGGAGCTGTTTTTT.

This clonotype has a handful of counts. In DNA, the CDR3 is TGCGCCAGCAGCCTCCAGCGGGGGGGAACCGGGGAGCTGTTTTTT. This gives the protein CASSLQRGGTGELFF. The J gene is TRBJ2-2, the V gene TRBV4-1; 10 nucleotides agree with TRBD2. Germline CDR1 and CDR2: MGHRA and YSYEKL. The junction had 4 bases not matched to a gene; V was cut back by 4 bases and J by 5 bases. CDR3 size: 15 residues.

The CDR3 nucleotides are TGTGCCAGCAGCGTAGTGAGCGGTCCGAGCTCCTACAATGAGCAGTTCTTC. This encodes CASSVVSGPSSYNEQFF. This chain joins TRBV9 and TRBJ2-1, with a possible D match to TRBD2 (5 bases). V was pared by 0 bases and J by 0 bases, with 13 bases between. Germline loops: CDR1 SGDLS, CDR2 YYNGEE. The CDR3 is 17 amino acids.

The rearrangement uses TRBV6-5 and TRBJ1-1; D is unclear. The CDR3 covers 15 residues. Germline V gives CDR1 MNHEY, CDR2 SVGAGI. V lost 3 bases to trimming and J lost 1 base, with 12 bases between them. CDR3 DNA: TGTGCCAGCAGTTATCGGCCACCTCCGAACACTGAAGCTTTCTTT. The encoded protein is CASSYRPPPNTEAFF.

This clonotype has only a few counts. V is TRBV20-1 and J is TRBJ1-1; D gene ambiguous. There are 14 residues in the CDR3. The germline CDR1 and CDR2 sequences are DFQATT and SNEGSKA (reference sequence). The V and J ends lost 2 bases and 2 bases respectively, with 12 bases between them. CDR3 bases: TGCAGTGCTAGACCTACCGCGGATAACACTGAAGCTTTCTTT. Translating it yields CSARPTADNTEAFF.

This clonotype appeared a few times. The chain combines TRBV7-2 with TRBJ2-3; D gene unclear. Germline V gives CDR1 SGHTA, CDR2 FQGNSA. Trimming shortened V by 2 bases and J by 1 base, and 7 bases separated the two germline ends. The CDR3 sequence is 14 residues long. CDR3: CASSLSLGTDTQYF. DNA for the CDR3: TGTGCCAGCAGCTTAAGTTTGGGCACAGATACGCAGTATTTT. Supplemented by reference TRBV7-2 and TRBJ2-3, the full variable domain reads GAGVSQSPSNKVTEKGKDVELRCDPISGHTALYWYRQSLGQGLEFLIYFQGNSAPDKSGLPSDRFSAERTGGSVSTLTIQRTQQEDSAVYLCASSLSLGTDTQYFGPGTRLTVL.

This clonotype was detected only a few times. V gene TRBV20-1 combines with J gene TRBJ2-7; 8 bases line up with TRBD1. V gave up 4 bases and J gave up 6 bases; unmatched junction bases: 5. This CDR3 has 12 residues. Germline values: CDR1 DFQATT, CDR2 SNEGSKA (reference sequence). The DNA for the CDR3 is TGCAGTGCTAAAACAGGGGGTACCGAGCAGTACTTC. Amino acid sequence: CSAKTGGTEQYF.

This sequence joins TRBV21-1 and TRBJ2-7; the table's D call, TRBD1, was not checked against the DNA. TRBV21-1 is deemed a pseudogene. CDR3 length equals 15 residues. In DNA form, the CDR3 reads TGTGCCAGCGTTCCTGGACAGGGGTGTTCCTACGAGCAGTACTTC. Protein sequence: CASVPGQGCSYEQYF.

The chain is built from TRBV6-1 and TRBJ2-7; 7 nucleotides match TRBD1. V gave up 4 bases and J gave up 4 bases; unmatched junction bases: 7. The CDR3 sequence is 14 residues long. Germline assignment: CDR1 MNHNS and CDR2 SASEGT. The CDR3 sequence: CASSVEQGLYEQYV. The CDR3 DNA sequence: TGTGCCAGCAGTGTTGAACAGGGGCTGTACGAGCAGTACGTC.

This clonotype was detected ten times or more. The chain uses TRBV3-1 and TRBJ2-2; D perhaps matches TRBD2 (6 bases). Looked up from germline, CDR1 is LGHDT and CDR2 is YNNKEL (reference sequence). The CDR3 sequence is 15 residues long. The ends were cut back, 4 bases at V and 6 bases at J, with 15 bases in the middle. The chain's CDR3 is CASSPWGGDAGELFF. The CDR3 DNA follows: TGTGCCAGCAGCCCCTGGGGCGGGGACGCCGGGGAGCTGTTTTTT.